This TCR beta chain was captured in a study of molecular identifiers for immune sequencing clone quantification (dated by TCRdb to the late 2010s). As for the study more broadly: In a replicate experiment, RNA from around 20,000 or 100,000 naive CD8 T cells was split into five aliquots, four of which were sequenced. This methods study used CD8 T cells to benchmark TCR RNA copy counting and molecular-identifier clustering-based TCR repertoire sequencing (MIDCIRS).

The CDR3 starts with the cysteine, ends with the phenylalanine, and has 13 residues. The sequence is cut down to CDR3 DNA, 39 bases in frame from base 1. Deletion took 4 bases off V and 2 bases off J, with a span of 12 bases between the germline ends. CDR1 and CDR2 were assigned from the germline V gene (reference sequence) as DFQATT and SNEGSKA. This clonotype was picked up many times. Its antigen is unknown. Base qualities are not provided; no much larger clone lies one nucleotide away. The library was prepared using PCR. TCRdb names Illumina HiSeq 4000 as the instrument used. Bulk TCR libraries were prepared as previously described, using TCR primers listed in Table S5. Total RNA was purified with the Qiagen AllPrep DNA/RNA kit. Before analysis, reads from multiple sequencing runs of one library were combined. As for the original processing: Reads were retained only if an exact TCR constant sequence was present, and the retained reads were trimmed to 150 nt and grouped according to their 12-nt molecular barcodes. Reads within each barcode group were sub-clustered using a 15% Levenshtein threshold, and quality-weighted consensus sequences were constructed for each RNA molecule. Non-functional sequences were excluded, and lower-count sequences lying one edit away from another sequence were also excluded. Barcode sub-clusters with fewer than 20% of the maximum read count were removed, based on fitting two negative binomial distributions. TCRdb reran the public reads through fastp at Q25 and MiXCR, keeping productive beta chains. All rows with the same CDR3 protein become a single entry with the most common DNA and genes. V and J calls and clone size were set by TCRdb, not the authors. In all, the sample holds approximately 550,000 distinct CDR3 sequences, and over 20% of those were seen once. Of the sample, about 0.78% is held by the ten largest clones.

General study outcomes and caveats: Without barcode sub-clustering, chimeric consensus sequences inflated TCR diversity; chimeras reached as high as 47%. Highly expanded clone sizes could be underestimated if identical TCR molecules share a barcode. In CMV-specific effector cells, clones with more than 20 RNA copies contained over 99% of molecules, whereas in naive cells such clones contained under 1% of molecules. Spiked-in Jurkat TCR RNA (10 copies' worth), which is not part of the donor repertoire, was contained in the naive libraries. Modeling estimated around 3 recovered TCR RNA copies per cell, compared with about 9.3 by digital PCR, which implies about 32% capture efficiency. Spiked-in Jurkat TCR RNA equal to a single cell's worth was reported to be detectable even within one million naive CD8 T cells.

Libraries of naive CD8 T cells were generated from around 20,000 to 990,000 sorted cells, with 10%, 30% or 50% of the purified RNA used. Naive CD8 T cells, defined as CD8+CD4-CCR7+CD45RA+, were FACS-sorted into RLT Plus buffer on a BD FACSAria II. To test detection sensitivity, Jurkat RNA equal to fewer than 13 TCR copies was added to samples of roughly 18,000-1,000,000 naive CD8 T cells. CD8 T cells were enriched with RosetteSep CD8+ T Cell Enrichment Cocktail and Ficoll-Paque, followed by ACK red cell lysis. The specimen was naive CD8+ T cells from blood, with Jurkat cell RNA spiked in. The sample's cell subset or site label, in plain terms: FACS-sorted CD8+CD4-CCR7+CD45RA+ naive T cells. The V and J genes are TRBV20-1 and TRBJ2-7; no confident D gene assignment can be made. The clonotype originates from a human donor in good health. Some libraries in this study had Jurkat cell RNA spiked in. The DNA is as follows: TGCAGTGCTAAGGAAGTTTCCCCCTACGAGCAGTACTTC. It translates as CSAKEVSPYEQYF.